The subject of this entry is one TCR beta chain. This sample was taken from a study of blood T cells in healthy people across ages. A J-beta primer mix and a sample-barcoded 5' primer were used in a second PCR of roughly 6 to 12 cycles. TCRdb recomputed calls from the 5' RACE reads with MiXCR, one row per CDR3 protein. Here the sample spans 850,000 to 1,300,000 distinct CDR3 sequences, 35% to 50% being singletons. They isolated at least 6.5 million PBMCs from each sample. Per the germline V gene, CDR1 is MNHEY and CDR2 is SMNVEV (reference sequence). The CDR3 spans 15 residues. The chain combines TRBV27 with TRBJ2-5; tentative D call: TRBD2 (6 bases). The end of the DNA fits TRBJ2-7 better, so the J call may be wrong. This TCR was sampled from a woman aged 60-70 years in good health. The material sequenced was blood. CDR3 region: CASSPLTGERHEQYF. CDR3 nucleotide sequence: TGTGCCAGCAGTCCTCTTACGGGAGAACGGCACGAGCAGTACTTC.